The source of this T cell receptor (beta chain) is a study of T cell clones after liver transplantation. Study-wide background: Post-transplant blood was tracked for graft-donor-reactive T cell clones identified in a pre-transplant mixed lymphocyte reaction. Study outcomes and limitations: Conclusions were preliminary, with small, heterogeneous patient groups. Rather than being deleted, graft donor-reactive T cells may have moved into the graft. The donor-reactive repertoire was only partly measurable in two subjects, lacking donor cells.

The assay was immunoSEQ multiplex PCR, and TCRdb's table has in-frame clones only and misses some. Here the sample spans approximately 100,000 clones, about 86% being singletons. Germline V CDR1 and CDR2: LNHDA, SQIVND (reference sequence). V lost 5 bases and J lost 2, with 10 bases in between. The CDR3 spans 13 residues. The table lists this clone with a count of one. As yet, its antigen is unknown. The source was CD4+ T cells from blood, collected roughly 50 months after liver transplant. The V gene is TRBV19, the J gene TRBJ2-7; D gene uncertain. This receptor was identified in a human patient who received a liver transplant. The graft donor may be the source of some T cells. This chain's CDR3 is CASSPDGTYEQYF. DNA for the CDR3: TGTGCCAGTAGTCCCGACGGCACCTACGAGCAGTACTTC.